What follows describes a single TCR beta chain. Its specificity is unknown. This sample was taken from a study of monozygotic twins with inflammatory bowel disease. Findings and caveats of the study: Perhaps reflecting limited power, concordant and discordant twins did not differ in repertoire similarity.

Through template switching, UMIs that included a 6-nucleotide sample barcode were added. TCRdb re-called the 5' RACE reads and shows each CDR3 protein once, DNA omitted. The sample features approximately 380,000 distinct CDR3 sequences, with 2.6% in its top ten. CDR3 size: 12 residues. The germline gives CDR1 MNHEY, CDR2 SVGAGI. T cells were not sorted, and total RNA was isolated straight from whole blood. The TCR was taken from a human donor with ulcerative colitis or Crohn's disease, or a healthy co-twin of an affected twin (not recorded which). This sequence joins TRBV6-5 and TRBJ2-2; with no DNA, the TCRdb D assignment of TRBD1 cannot be verified. The sample was blood. Here the CDR3 reads CASSPWAGELFF.